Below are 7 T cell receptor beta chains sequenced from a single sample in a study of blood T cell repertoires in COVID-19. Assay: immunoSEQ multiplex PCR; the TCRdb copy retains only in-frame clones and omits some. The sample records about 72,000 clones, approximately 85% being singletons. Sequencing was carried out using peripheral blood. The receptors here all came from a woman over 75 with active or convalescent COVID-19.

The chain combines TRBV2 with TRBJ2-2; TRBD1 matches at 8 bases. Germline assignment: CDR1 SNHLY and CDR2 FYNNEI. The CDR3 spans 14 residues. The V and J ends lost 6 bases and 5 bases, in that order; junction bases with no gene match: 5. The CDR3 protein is CASSDRGRTGELFF. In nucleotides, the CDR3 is TGTGCCAGCAGCGACAGGGGAAGGACCGGGGAGCTGTTTTTT.

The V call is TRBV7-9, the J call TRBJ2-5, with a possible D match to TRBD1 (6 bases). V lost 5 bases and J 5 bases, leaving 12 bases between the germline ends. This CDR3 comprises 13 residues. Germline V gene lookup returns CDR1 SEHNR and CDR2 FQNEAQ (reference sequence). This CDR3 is CASSPARGETQYF. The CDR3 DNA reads TGTGCCAGCAGCCCGGCTAGGGGGGAGACCCAGTACTTC.

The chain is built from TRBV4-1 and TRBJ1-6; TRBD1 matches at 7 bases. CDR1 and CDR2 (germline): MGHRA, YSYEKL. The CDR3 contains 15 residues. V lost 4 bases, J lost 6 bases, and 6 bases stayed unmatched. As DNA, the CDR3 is TGCGCCAGCAGCCCTAGGACAGGCTTTAATTCACCCCTCCACTTT. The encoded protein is CASSPRTGFNSPLHF.

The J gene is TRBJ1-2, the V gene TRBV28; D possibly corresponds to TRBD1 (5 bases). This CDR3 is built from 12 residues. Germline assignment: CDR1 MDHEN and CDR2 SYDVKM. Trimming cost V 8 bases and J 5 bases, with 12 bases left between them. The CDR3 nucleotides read TGTGCCAGCCGCGGGGCGCCGTATGGCTACACCTTC. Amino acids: CASRGAPYGYTF.

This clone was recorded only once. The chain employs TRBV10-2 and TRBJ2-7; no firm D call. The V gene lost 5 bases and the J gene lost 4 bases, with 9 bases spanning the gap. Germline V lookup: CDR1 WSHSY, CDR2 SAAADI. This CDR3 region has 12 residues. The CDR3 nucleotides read TGCGCCAGCAGTCTCGGGTTATACGAGCAGTACTTC. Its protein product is CASSLGLYEQYF.

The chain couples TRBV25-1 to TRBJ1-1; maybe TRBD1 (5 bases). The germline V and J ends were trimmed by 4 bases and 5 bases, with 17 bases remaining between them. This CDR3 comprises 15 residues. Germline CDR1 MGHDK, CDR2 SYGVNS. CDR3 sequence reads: CASSALRVRDTEAFF. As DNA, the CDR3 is TGTGCCAGCAGTGCGTTACGGGTCAGGGATACTGAAGCTTTCTTT.

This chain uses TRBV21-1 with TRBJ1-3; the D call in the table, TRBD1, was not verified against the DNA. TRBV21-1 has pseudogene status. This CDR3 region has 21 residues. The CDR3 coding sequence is TGTGCCAGCAGCCTCCCCGGTCTGCGGACAGGGGGCAGAGCGTTAGGAAACACCATATATTTT. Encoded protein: CASSLPGLRTGGRALGNTIYF.